The present T cell receptor beta chain was sequenced within a study of a mutant IDH1 vaccine in newly diagnosed glioma. Study-level points and caveats: Seemingly, pseudoprogression had no relation to changes in the top peripheral T cell clonotypes.

CDR3 length equals 15 residues. V shed 4 bases, J shed 3 bases, and the junction held 7 bases outside the gene matches. In germline, CDR1 is SGHKS, CDR2 YYEKEE (reference sequence). Specified time point: week 5, during vaccination. In every dose of vaccine, 300 ug of mutant IDH1 20-mer peptide was given alongside topical imiquimod. As to this clone: Its antigen is as yet unknown.

The protocol was immunoSEQ multiplex PCR, while the TCRdb copy is restricted to in-frame clones and leaves out a portion. The sample has 12,000 or so clones, around nine tenths seen once. The rearrangement uses TRBV5-5 and TRBJ2-7, with 10 bases lining up with TRBD2. The sample was PBMCs, taken from a glioma patient whose treatment included an IDH1 peptide vaccine. The clonotype was recovered from a woman between 40 and 50 years old with glioma. Some clones in this sample may be carry-over from other donors' samples. DNA for the CDR3: TGTGCCAGCAGCATTATACTAGCGGGGAACTACGAGCAGTACTTC. Its translation is CASSIILAGNYEQYF.